A selection of T cell receptor beta chains follows, all from one sample in a study of CD8 T cells in Susac syndrome. MiXCR, run by TCRdb on the immunoSEQ multiplex PCR reads, gives a single entry per CDR3 protein. The sample lists 200,000 or so distinct CDR3 sequences, 90% to 95% occurring once. Material: CD4+ T cells from PBMCs. Receptors were obtained from a human donor with multiple sclerosis. The CDR3 runs from the conserved cysteine through the conserved F or W. Each record gives: CDR3 protein, CDR3 DNA, clone size, D gene, V gene, J gene. The D gene is left open where the match is weak. The size entry is marked missing in some rows and otherwise reads once, few, many or a size class.

CDR3 protein: CSAPLGLNTDTQYF
CDR3 DNA: TGCAGTGCCCCCCTGGGACTAAACACAGATACGCAGTATTTT
clone size: .
D gene: TRBD2
V gene: TRBV20-1
J gene: TRBJ2-3

CDR3 protein: CASSRRGASRGTDTQYF
CDR3 DNA: TGTGCCAGCAGCCGTCGGGGCGCCTCGAGGGGCACAGATACGCAGTATTTT
clone size: .
D gene: .
V gene: TRBV27
J gene: TRBJ2-3

CDR3 protein: CSVDSYRDEQYF
CDR3 DNA: TGCAGCGTTGACAGTTACAGGGACGAGCAGTACTTC
clone size: .
D gene: .
V gene: TRBV29-1
J gene: TRBJ2-7

CDR3 protein: CASSYRDTNQPQHF
CDR3 DNA: TGTGCCAGCAGCTATCGGGATACCAATCAGCCCCAGCATTTT
clone size: .
D gene: .
V gene: TRBV5-6
J gene: TRBJ1-5

CDR3 protein: CASSLGVGSSTDTQYF
CDR3 DNA: TGTGCCAGCAGCTTGGGGGTGGGATCTAGCACAGATACGCAGTATTTT
clone size: .
D gene: .
V gene: TRBV5-5
J gene: TRBJ2-3

CDR3 protein: CASRLTSGSSYEQYF
CDR3 DNA: TGTGCCAGCAGACTTACTAGCGGGAGCTCCTACGAGCAGTACTTC
clone size: .
D gene: TRBD2
V gene: TRBV12-3/TRBV12-4
J gene: TRBJ2-7

CDR3 protein: CSARDSGQGDTGELFF
CDR3 DNA: TGCAGTGCTAGAGACTCGGGACAGGGAGACACCGGGGAGCTGTTTTTT
clone size: .
D gene: TRBD1
V gene: TRBV20-1
J gene: TRBJ2-2

CDR3 protein: CASSPYRPSRGGTEAFF
CDR3 DNA: TGTGCCAGCAGTCCGTACCGACCGAGCAGGGGAGGAACTGAAGCTTTCTTT
clone size: .
D gene: .
V gene: TRBV27
J gene: TRBJ1-1

CDR3 protein: CAAEEGGCGYTF
CDR3 DNA: TGTGCCGCGGAGGAAGGGGGCTGTGGCTACACCTTC
clone size: .
D gene: TRBD1
V gene: TRBV27
J gene: TRBJ1-2

CDR3 protein: CASSFGRGGSYNSPLHF
CDR3 DNA: TGTGCCAGCAGCTTCGGCAGGGGAGGCTCCTATAATTCACCCCTCCACTTT
clone size: .
D gene: .
V gene: TRBV7-2
J gene: TRBJ1-6

CDR3 protein: CASSFLALANTGELFF
CDR3 DNA: TGTGCCAGCAGCTTTCTAGCTCTAGCGAACACCGGGGAGCTGTTTTTT
clone size: .
D gene: .
V gene: TRBV27
J gene: TRBJ2-2

CDR3 protein: CATSDWAPGQGLTGELFF
CDR3 DNA: TGTGCCACCAGTGACTGGGCGCCGGGACAGGGGCTCACCGGGGAGCTGTTTTTT
clone size: .
D gene: TRBD1
V gene: TRBV24-1
J gene: TRBJ2-2

CDR3 protein: CSAKKLGTGSDEQYF
CDR3 DNA: TGCAGTGCTAAAAAACTAGGGACAGGCAGCGACGAGCAGTACTTC
clone size: .
D gene: TRBD1
V gene: TRBV20-1
J gene: TRBJ2-7

CDR3 protein: CASSETRGDTQYF
CDR3 DNA: TGTGCCAGCAGTGAAACCCGGGGGGATACGCAGTATTTT
clone size: once
D gene: .
V gene: TRBV6-1
J gene: TRBJ2-3

CDR3 protein: CASSLSWQNNEQFF
CDR3 DNA: TGTGCCAGCAGCTTGAGTTGGCAGAACAATGAGCAGTTCTTC
clone size: .
D gene: .
V gene: TRBV7-2
J gene: TRBJ2-1

CDR3 protein: CAGETERGYEQYF
CDR3 DNA: TGTGCCGGAGAAACGGAGCGGGGGTACGAGCAGTACTTC
clone size: .
D gene: TRBD2
V gene: TRBV30
J gene: TRBJ2-7

CDR3 protein: CASTEGLMGLGNQPQHF
CDR3 DNA: TGTGCCAGCACCGAGGGGCTCATGGGGCTAGGTAATCAGCCCCAGCATTTT
clone size: .
D gene: .
V gene: TRBV2
J gene: TRBJ1-5

CDR3 protein: CSVDPLAAPYNEQFF
CDR3 DNA: TGCAGCGTTGATCCCCTAGCGGCCCCCTACAATGAGCAGTTCTTC
clone size: .
D gene: TRBD2
V gene: TRBV29-1
J gene: TRBJ2-1

CDR3 protein: CATKTGGDTEAFF
CDR3 DNA: TGCGCCACTAAAACAGGGGGGGACACTGAAGCTTTCTTT
clone size: .
D gene: TRBD1
V gene: TRBV5-1
J gene: TRBJ1-1

CDR3 protein: CASSLNRGRQETQYF
CDR3 DNA: TGTGCCAGCAGCTTGAACAGGGGGCGGCAAGAGACCCAGTACTTC
clone size: .
D gene: TRBD1
V gene: TRBV6-5
J gene: TRBJ2-5

CDR3 protein: CSASYLYNEQFF
CDR3 DNA: TGCAGTGCTAGCTACCTATACAATGAGCAGTTCTTC
clone size: .
D gene: .
V gene: TRBV20-1
J gene: TRBJ2-1

CDR3 protein: CASSGLARGLYEQYF
CDR3 DNA: TGTGCCAGCAGCGGACTAGCTAGAGGCCTCTACGAGCAGTACTTC
clone size: once
D gene: TRBD2
V gene: TRBV2
J gene: TRBJ2-7

CDR3 protein: CATSAGPSQEQFF
CDR3 DNA: TGTGCCACCAGTGCGGGCCCCTCACAGGAGCAGTTCTTC
clone size: .
D gene: .
V gene: TRBV24-1
J gene: TRBJ2-1